The 24 T cell receptor beta chains reported below all come from one sample, sequenced in a study of blood T cells in healthy people across ages. Alongside a J-beta primer mix, a sample-barcoded 5' primer served in a second PCR lasting about 7 to 11 cycles. One entry per CDR3 protein, called by TCRdb with MiXCR from the 5' RACE reads. Here the sample spans over a million distinct CDR3 sequences, approximately 26% being singletons. A further study also used this sample, focusing on T cells of mothers and their children.

Sequenced input: blood. These receptors were taken from a girl aged 2 to 9 in good health.

The table lists this clonotype with a few counts. This sequence joins TRBV9 and TRBJ2-3, with 10 positions matching TRBD2. The germline gives CDR1 SGDLS, CDR2 YYNGEE. V lost 0 bases, J lost 1 base, and 2 bases stayed unmatched. The CDR3 is 16 residues long. The CDR3 sequence: CASSVGLAGRTDTQYF. For the CDR3, the DNA is TGTGCCAGCAGCGTAGGACTAGCGGGTCGCACAGATACGCAGTATTTT. The full variable domain, its missing parts supplied by reference TRBV9 and TRBJ2-3, is DSGVTQTPKHLITATGQRVTLRCSPRSGDLSVYWYQQSLDQGLQFLIQYYNGEERAKGNILERFSAQQFPDLHSELNLSSLELGDSALYFCASSVGLAGRTDTQYFGPGTRLTVL.

This clonotype was observed a few times. The rearrangement uses TRBV12-3 or TRBV12-4 and TRBJ2-1, with D perhaps TRBD1 (6 bases). The CDR3 is 12 amino acids. V dropped 11 bases and J dropped 10 bases, with 18 bases sitting between them. CDR3 sequence: CAGITGSREQFF. The CDR3 bases are TGTGCCGGCATTACAGGGTCCCGGGAGCAGTTCTTC.

The chain couples TRBV9 to TRBJ2-7; TRBD2 aligns across 7 bases. V was clipped by 1 base and J by 0 bases; unmatched bases: 4. CDR3 size: 15 residues. The germline CDR1 and CDR2 sequences are SGDLS and YYNGEE. CDR3 nucleotides: TGTGCCAGCAGCGTAAGCGGGACCAGCTCCTACGAGCAGTACTTC. Translated: CASSVSGTSSYEQYF.

This clonotype was observed a handful of times. The chain carries TRBV4-1 and TRBJ1-5; D ambiguous. The CDR3 length is 14 residues. V shed 4 bases and J shed 0 bases, with 7 bases lying between them. The germline CDR1 and CDR2 sequences are MGHRA and YSYEKL. The CDR3 DNA reads TGCGCCAGCAGCCCAGCGAATAGCAATCAGCCCCAGCATTTT. It yields the protein CASSPANSNQPQHF.

This clonotype was counted between two and nine times. The chain carries TRBV9 and TRBJ2-1, with D maybe TRBD1 (5 bases). Near its end, the DNA agrees better with TRBJ2-7, so the J call may be wrong. CDR3 length: 14 residues. Germline values: CDR1 SGDLS, CDR2 YYNGEE. CDR3 sequence (DNA): TGTGCCAGCAGCGTAGGGACAAACTCTCCCGAGCAGTACTTC. Encoded protein: CASSVGTNSPEQYF.

This clonotype turned up a few times. The V and J genes are TRBV12-3 or TRBV12-4 and TRBJ1-2; D is unresolved. Trimming took off 6 bases at V and 14 bases at J, with 16 bases between the two ends. CDR3 length: 11 residues. CDR3 in DNA: TGTGCCAGCAGCCCCGGGCCGTCTTGGACCTTC. Its translation: CASSPGPSWTF.

This chain joins TRBV12-3 or TRBV12-4 and TRBJ2-7; D possibly corresponds to TRBD1 (6 bases). The better agreement between TRBJ2-5 and the DNA end casts doubt on the J call. CDR3 length: 14 residues. For the CDR3, the DNA is TGTGCCAGCCTGATGGGACACTTAACGGAGACCCAGTACTTC. Its translation is CASLMGHLTETQYF.

Here the CDR3 DNA reads TGCAGCGTTGAAGATCGTGAGGGAGGGCAGACCCAGTACTTC. Protein product: CSVEDREGGQTQYF. This sequence joins TRBV29-1 and TRBJ2-5, with TRBD2 identical over 7 bases. Germline-derived CDR1 and CDR2 are SQVTM and ANQGSEA. This CDR3 region has 14 residues. The ends lost 0 bases at V and 6 bases at J; junction bases unmatched: 7.

This chain connects TRBV7-9 to TRBJ2-5, with TRBD1 matching 8 bases. The germline V gene encodes CDR1 SEHNR and CDR2 FQNEAQ (reference sequence). V lost 4 bases and J lost 5; bases outside the gene matches: 9. There are 15 residues in the CDR3. CDR3 sequence (DNA): TGTGCCAGCAGCTCCCCGGGACAGGTGGGGGAGACCCAGTACTTC. Translating gives CASSSPGQVGETQYF.

The chain's CDR3 is CSVAGDFASGANVLTF. The CDR3 bases are TGCAGCGTTGCCGGGGACTTTGCGTCTGGGGCCAACGTCCTGACTTTC. The chain links TRBV29-1 to TRBJ2-6, with D possibly TRBD2 on 6 matching bases. Germline-derived CDR1 and CDR2 are SQVTM and ANQGSEA. The CDR3 consists of 16 residues. Trimming shortened V by 4 bases and J by 1 base, and 14 bases separated the two germline ends.

This clonotype was detected only a few times. V is TRBV6-5 and J is TRBJ1-1; D is uncertain. Trimming shortened V by 4 bases and J by 1 base, and 7 bases separated the two germline ends. The CDR3 runs to 13 residues. From germline, CDR1 is MNHEY and CDR2 SVGAGI. Written as DNA, the CDR3 is TGTGCCAGCAGTTCGTTTAGGAACACTGAAGCTTTCTTT. Translated: CASSSFRNTEAFF.

Of note for this clonotype: A junction boundary mismatches the germline segment, possibly from a read error. The chain has TRBV4-3 and TRBJ1-2, with 7 bases fitting TRBD1. The CDR3 runs 15 residues. Germline CDR1 LGHNA, CDR2 YSLEER. The CDR3 coding sequence is TGCGCCAGCAGCCAAGAAAGGGGGCTCGGAGGTGGCCACACCTTC. Residues: CASSQERGLGGGHTF.

This chain uses TRBV19 with TRBJ1-4, with D uncertain. Germline assignment: CDR1 LNHDA and CDR2 SQIVND (reference sequence). The CDR3 has 15 residues. Trimming left V 1 base short and J 7 bases short, with 13 bases between. CDR3 in DNA: TGTGCCAGTAGTATAGTGACGGGGATGAGTGAAAAACTGTTTTTT. It translates to CASSIVTGMSEKLFF.

In the case of this clonotype: An end of the junction differs from the germline gene, which may be a read error. This sequence joins TRBV9 and TRBJ2-1; a weak D match, TRBD1 (6 bases). The DNA end is more similar to TRBJ2-5, so the J call may be wrong. Germline CDR1 reads SGDLS; CDR2 reads YYNGEE. The CDR3 contains 14 residues. CDR3: CASSGTESQEAQYF. DNA of the CDR3: TGTGCCAGCAGCGGGACAGAGTCCCAAGAGGCCCAGTACTTC.

This chain connects TRBV10-3 to TRBJ1-2, with D unresolved. The V gene lost 6 bases and the J gene lost 7 bases, with 21 bases spanning the gap. Germline loops: CDR1 ENHRY, CDR2 SYGVKD. CDR3 length: 15 amino acids. The CDR3 region is CAIRTDEESISGYTF. The CDR3 coding sequence is TGTGCCATCAGAACCGATGAGGAGAGTATAAGTGGCTACACCTTC.

The V call is TRBV7-2, the J call TRBJ2-5; possibly TRBD2 for D (6 bases). CDR1 SGHTA and CDR2 FQGNSA come from the germline V gene. This CDR3 region has 15 residues. Trimming stripped 4 bases from V and 5 bases from J, with 17 bases between. The CDR3 DNA sequence: TGTGCCAGCAGCTCGCGGGAAGTAGGATGGGAGACCCAGTACTTC. Translated: CASSSREVGWETQYF.

This clonotype was recorded many times. The V gene is TRBV9, the J gene TRBJ2-1; tentative D call: TRBD1 (6 bases). V dropped 4 bases and J dropped 8 bases, with 10 bases sitting between them. CDR1 and CDR2 (germline): SGDLS, YYNGEE. The CDR3 consists of 12 residues. CDR3 DNA: TGTGCCAGCAGCCCACAGGGAGATGAGCAGTTCTTC. It is translated as CASSPQGDEQFF. The whole variable domain, remainder taken from reference TRBV9 and TRBJ2-1, is DSGVTQTPKHLITATGQRVTLRCSPRSGDLSVYWYQQSLDQGLQFLIQYYNGEERAKGNILERFSAQQFPDLHSELNLSSLELGDSALYFCASSPQGDEQFFGPGTRLTVL.

This sequence joins TRBV2 and TRBJ2-3, with 10 positions matching TRBD2. There are 16 residues in the CDR3. J lost 3 bases, V lost 6 bases, and 9 bases had no gene match. Per germline, CDR1 SNHLY and CDR2 FYNNEI. CDR3: CASSDLAGEETDTQYF. CDR3 DNA sequence: TGTGCCAGCAGCGACCTAGCGGGGGAAGAAACAGATACGCAGTATTTT.

The sample holds a few counts of this clonotype. The chain uses TRBV6-6 and TRBJ2-5; 7 bases align to TRBD2. Germline assignment: CDR1 MNHNY and CDR2 SVGAGI (reference sequence). CDR3 length: 14 amino acids. The V and J ends lost 5 bases and 3 bases, in that order; junction bases with no gene match: 6. CDR3: CASSRDYTKETQYF. The CDR3 DNA follows: TGTGCCAGCAGTCGGGACTACACTAAAGAGACCCAGTACTTC.

This chain links TRBV20-1 with TRBJ2-2, with 7 bases fitting TRBD1. Germline CDR1 and CDR2: DFQATT and SNEGSKA (reference sequence). The CDR3 totals 14 residues. CDR3 amino acids: CSAPQGVNTGELFF. CDR3 bases: TGCAGCGCCCCCCAGGGGGTGAACACCGGGGAGCTGTTTTTT.

V and J are TRBV7-9 and TRBJ1-1, with D unresolved. This CDR3 region has 14 residues. V was pared by 5 bases and J by 1 base, with 11 bases between. Germline loops: CDR1 SEHNR, CDR2 FQNEAQ (reference sequence). The CDR3 bases are TGTGCCAGCAGCCAAACATCACAGAACACTGAAGCTTTCTTT. Amino acids: CASSQTSQNTEAFF.

This clonotype occurred a few times. The V and J genes are TRBV5-5 and TRBJ2-5; D not certain. The DNA end is a closer match to TRBJ2-1, so the J assignment may be wrong. The germline V gene has CDR1 SGHKS and CDR2 YYEKEE (reference sequence). This CDR3 has 13 residues. The chain's CDR3 is CASRYPGYNEQFF. The CDR3 DNA reads as TGTGCCAGCAGATACCCGGGTTACAATGAGCAGTTCTTC.

This clonotype has more than one count but fewer than ten. The chain has TRBV10-3 and TRBJ2-1, with unresolved D. Trimming pared 7 bases from V and 6 bases from J, leaving 13 bases between. The V gene's germline CDR1 is ENHRY and CDR2 SYGVKD. The CDR3 contains 13 residues. The CDR3 loop is CAITERESNEQFF. DNA for the CDR3: TGTGCCATCACGGAACGAGAGTCCAATGAGCAGTTCTTC.

This clonotype was observed a few times. The genes are TRBV5-6 and TRBJ1-1, with D maybe TRBD1 (5 bases). This CDR3 has 16 amino acids. Germline CDR1 and CDR2: SGHDT and YYEEEE. With 5 bases removed from V and 7 bases from J, the gap between germline ends came to 24 bases. CDR3 in amino acids: CASSARVGFWTLEAFF. The CDR3, as DNA: TGTGCCAGCAGTGCCAGGGTGGGCTTTTGGACTCTTGAAGCTTTCTTT.